These 19 T cell receptor beta chains were all obtained from the same sample, sequenced in a study of blood T cell repertoires in COVID-19. Only in-frame clones appear in the TCRdb table, and some are missing; sequencing was by immunoSEQ multiplex PCR. This table has around 50,000 clones, 70% to 85% appearing once. The sample was peripheral blood. These TCRs come from a human donor in a cohort sampled during active COVID-19.

The count of this clone is one. Here the CDR3 DNA reads TGCGCCAGCAGCCTTAAGGGGGAGACAGATACGCAGTATTTT. Its translation: CASSLKGETDTQYF. The V call is TRBV5-1, the J call TRBJ2-3, with a weak D call TRBD1 (6 bases). Deletions cut 4 bases from V and 3 bases from J, with 12 bases between. From germline, CDR1 is SGHRS and CDR2 YFSETQ. The CDR3 length is 14 residues.

V is TRBV13 and J is TRBJ2-5, with a tentative D call TRBD1 (6 bases). Trimming stripped 4 bases from V and 7 bases from J, with 13 bases between. CDR3 length equals 13 residues. The germline V gene has CDR1 PRHDT and CDR2 FYEKMQ (reference sequence). The CDR3 reads CASSSYRDGTQYF. For the CDR3, the DNA is TGTGCCAGCAGCTCCTACAGGGATGGGACCCAGTACTTC. The whole variable domain, remainder taken from reference TRBV13 and TRBJ2-5, is AAGVIQSPRHLIKEKRETATLKCYPIPRHDTVYWYQQGPGQDPQFLISFYEKMQSDKGSIPDRFSAQQFSDYHSELNMSSLELGDSALYFCASSSYRDGTQYFGPGTRLLVL.

The chain employs TRBV15 and TRBJ2-7; 7 nucleotides agree with TRBD2. This CDR3 is built from 14 residues. Germline V gives CDR1 LNHNV, CDR2 YYDKDF (reference sequence). V was pared by 5 bases and J by 2 bases, with 6 bases of the junction left unmatched. The CDR3 sequence is CATSRGDRPYEQYF. The CDR3 DNA reads as TGTGCCACCAGCCGGGGGGACCGTCCCTACGAGCAGTACTTC.

The V call is TRBV3-1 (or the pseudogene TRBV3-2), the J call TRBJ1-2; a weak D match, TRBD1 (5 bases). The CDR3 extends over 17 amino acids. The germline gives CDR1 LGHDT, CDR2 YNNKEL (reference sequence). Deletions cut 0 bases from V and 6 bases from J, with 20 bases between. CDR3 coding DNA: TGTGCCAGCAGCCAAGATCAACAGGTAGGGGTTTTTAATGGCTACACCTTC. The encoded protein is CASSQDQQVGVFNGYTF.

V is TRBV9 and J is TRBJ2-2; 9 bases fit TRBD1. CDR3 length: 16 residues. V was clipped by 4 bases and J by 1 base; unmatched bases: 5. Germline V gene data show CDR1 as SGDLS and CDR2 as YYNGEE. The CDR3 spells CASSPGQGKNTGELFF. CDR3 sequence (DNA): TGTGCCAGCAGCCCAGGACAGGGGAAGAACACCGGGGAGCTGTTTTTT.

This chain uses TRBV5-4 with TRBJ2-2; the match to TRBD1 covers 9 bases. CDR3 size: 16 residues. J was trimmed by 2 bases and V by 4 bases; bases with no gene match: 6. Germline V gene lookup returns CDR1 SGHNT and CDR2 YYREEE (reference sequence). CDR3 DNA sequence: TGTGCCAGCAGCCCGGACAGGGGCCCTAACACCGGGGAGCTGTTTTTT. Encoded protein: CASSPDRGPNTGELFF.

The chain couples TRBV7-2 to TRBJ2-3, with D maybe TRBD2 (5 bases). Germline CDR1 SGHTA, CDR2 FQGNSA. The CDR3 spans 15 residues. V was pared by 5 bases and J by 6 bases, with 18 bases between. The CDR3: CASSPLRSGLDTQYF. The DNA of the CDR3 is TGTGCCAGCAGCCCACTAAGGAGCGGTCTTGATACGCAGTATTTT.

The V call is TRBV18, the J call TRBJ2-3; D perhaps matches TRBD2 (6 bases). Germline CDR1 reads KGHSH; CDR2 reads LQKENI. The CDR3 is 16 residues long. With 4 bases removed from V and 1 base from J, the gap between germline ends came to 15 bases. CDR3 residues: CASSLSWGDGTDTQYF. The CDR3 DNA follows: TGTGCCAGCTCACTCTCCTGGGGGGACGGCACAGATACGCAGTATTTT. Using reference TRBV18 and TRBJ2-3 for the parts outside the CDR3, the full variable domain is NAGVMQNPRHLVRRRGQEARLRCSPMKGHSHVYWYRQLPEEGLKFMVYLQKENIIDESGMPKERFSAEFPKEGPSILRIQQVVRGDSAAYFCASSLSWGDGTDTQYFGPGTRLTVL.

The genes are TRBV3-1 (or the pseudogene TRBV3-2) and TRBJ1-1; D is ambiguous. Per germline, CDR1 LGHDT and CDR2 YNNKEL (reference sequence). The CDR3 runs to 15 residues. V was clipped by 0 bases and J by 0 bases, with 8 bases between them. CDR3 in amino acids: CASSQEWRMNTEAFF. The CDR3 coding sequence is TGTGCCAGCAGCCAAGAATGGCGGATGAACACTGAAGCTTTCTTT.

This clone appeared a single time. This chain connects TRBV3-1 (or the pseudogene TRBV3-2) to TRBJ2-1; D perhaps matches TRBD2 (6 bases). The germline gives CDR1 LGHDT, CDR2 YNNKEL (reference sequence). V lost 6 bases to trimming and J lost 7 bases, with 13 bases between them. This CDR3 region has 13 residues. CDR3 amino acids: CASRLLARNEQFF. The CDR3 bases are TGTGCCAGCAGATTACTAGCCCGAAATGAGCAGTTCTTC.

The J gene is TRBJ2-7, the V gene TRBV5-5; 10 bases are shared with TRBD1. The CDR3 is 15 residues long. The V gene end was trimmed by 1 base and the J gene end by 6 bases; junction bases not matched to a gene: 7. CDR1 and CDR2 (germline): SGHKS, YYEKEE (reference sequence). The CDR3 region is CASSLSGTGELEQYF. CDR3 bases: TGTGCCAGCAGCTTGTCCGGGACAGGGGAACTCGAGCAGTACTTC.

The V gene is TRBV2, the J gene TRBJ2-2; TRBD2 agrees at 9 bases. The V gene end was trimmed by 6 bases and the J gene end by 4 bases; junction bases not matched to a gene: 3. The CDR3 is 14 amino acids. In germline, CDR1 is SNHLY, CDR2 FYNNEI. The CDR3 nucleotides read TGTGCCAGCAGGGGACTAGCCGGCACCGGGGAGCTGTTTTTT. Its protein product is CASRGLAGTGELFF.

The rearrangement joins TRBV9 to TRBJ1-5; the match to TRBD1 covers 8 bases. This CDR3 has 15 residues. V shed 4 bases and J 6 bases; nucleotides not matched to a gene: 9. Germline loops: CDR1 SGDLS, CDR2 YYNGEE. The CDR3 nucleotides are TGTGCCAGCAGCCCTGCAGCAGGGGGCTTTCAGCCCCAGCATTTT. Its translation: CASSPAAGGFQPQHF.

This chain uses TRBV4-3 with TRBJ2-2, with 13 bases matching TRBD2. From germline, CDR1 is LGHNA and CDR2 YSLEER. V shed 0 bases, J shed 6 bases, and the junction held 7 bases outside the gene matches. The CDR3 length is 18 residues. CDR3 sequence: CASSQDFGLAGEAGELFF. CDR3 bases: TGCGCCAGCAGCCAAGATTTCGGACTAGCGGGAGAGGCCGGGGAGCTGTTTTTT.

V is TRBV2 and J is TRBJ2-7, with 10 bases lining up with TRBD2. V trimming: 9 bases; J trimming: 7 bases; junction bases outside the gene matches: 9. The CDR3 length is 13 residues. Germline values: CDR1 SNHLY, CDR2 FYNNEI. CDR3 sequence: CASTGTSEGEQYF. DNA for the CDR3: TGTGCCAGTACCGGGACTAGCGAGGGGGAGCAGTACTTC. The full variable domain, its missing parts supplied by reference TRBV2 and TRBJ2-7, is EPEVTQTPSHQVTQMGQEVILRCVPISNHLYFYWYRQILGQKVEFLVSFYNNEISEKSEIFDDQFSVERPDGSNFTLKIRSTKLEDSAMYFCASTGTSEGEQYFGPGTRLTVT.

The rearrangement uses TRBV30 and TRBJ2-2; TRBD2 is a possible D gene (6 bases). The V gene lost 4 bases and the J gene lost 0 bases, with 15 bases spanning the gap. The germline V gene has CDR1 GTSNPN and CDR2 SVGIG (reference sequence). CDR3 length: 16 residues. CDR3 region: CAWIGFRGSNTGELFF. DNA for the CDR3: TGTGCCTGGATCGGATTCCGGGGGTCGAACACCGGGGAGCTGTTTTTT.

The genes are TRBV4-3 and TRBJ1-2; the match to TRBD1 covers 11 bases. The CDR3 runs 17 residues. Germline trimming cut 2 bases from V and 8 bases from J; bases unmatched to any gene: 13. Germline values: CDR1 LGHNA, CDR2 YSLEER. CDR3: CASSQQPGQGATGGYTF. CDR3 in DNA: TGCGCCAGCAGCCAACAACCCGGACAGGGGGCGACGGGGGGCTACACCTTC.

Only one count was recorded for this clone. This chain joins TRBV19 and TRBJ2-3; the match to TRBD2 covers 9 bases. Losses at the gene ends were 5 bases for V and 4 bases for J; bases not matched to a gene: 4. There are 14 residues in the CDR3. Germline V gene data show CDR1 as LNHDA and CDR2 as SQIVND (reference sequence). In DNA, the CDR3 is TGTGCCAGTAGTCCGACTAGCGGCCCAGATACGCAGTATTTT. Its protein product is CASSPTSGPDTQYF.

The rearrangement joins TRBV7-9 to TRBJ2-7, with 9 positions matching TRBD1. This CDR3 is built from 14 residues. Germline V gene sequence: CDR1 SEHNR, CDR2 FQNEAQ (reference sequence). Losses at the gene ends were 4 bases for V and 5 bases for J; bases not matched to a gene: 6. CDR3 in DNA: TGTGCCAGCAGCTGGGGACAGGGTTGGAACGAGCAGTACTTC. Protein sequence: CASSWGQGWNEQYF.